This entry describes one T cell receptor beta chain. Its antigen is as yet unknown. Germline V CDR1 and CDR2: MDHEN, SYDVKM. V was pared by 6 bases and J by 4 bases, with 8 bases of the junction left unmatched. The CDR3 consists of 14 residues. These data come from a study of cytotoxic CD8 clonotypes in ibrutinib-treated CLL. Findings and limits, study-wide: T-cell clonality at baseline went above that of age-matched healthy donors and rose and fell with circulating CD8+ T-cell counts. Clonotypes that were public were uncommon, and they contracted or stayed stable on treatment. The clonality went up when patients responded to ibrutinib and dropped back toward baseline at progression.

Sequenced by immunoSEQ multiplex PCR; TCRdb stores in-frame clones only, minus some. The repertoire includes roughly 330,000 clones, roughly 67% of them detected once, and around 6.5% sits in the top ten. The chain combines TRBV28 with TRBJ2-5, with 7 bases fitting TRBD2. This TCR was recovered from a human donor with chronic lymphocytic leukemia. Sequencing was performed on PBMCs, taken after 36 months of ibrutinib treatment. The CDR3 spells CASRVSGWSETQYF. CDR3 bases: TGTGCCAGCAGGGTTAGCGGGTGGTCAGAGACCCAGTACTTC. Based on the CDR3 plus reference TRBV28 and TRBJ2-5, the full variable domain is DVKVTQSSRYLVKRTGEKVFLECVQDMDHENMFWYRQDPGLGLRLIYFSYDVKMKEKGDIPEGYSVSREKKERFSLILESASTNQTSMYLCASRVSGWSETQYFGPGTRLLVL.